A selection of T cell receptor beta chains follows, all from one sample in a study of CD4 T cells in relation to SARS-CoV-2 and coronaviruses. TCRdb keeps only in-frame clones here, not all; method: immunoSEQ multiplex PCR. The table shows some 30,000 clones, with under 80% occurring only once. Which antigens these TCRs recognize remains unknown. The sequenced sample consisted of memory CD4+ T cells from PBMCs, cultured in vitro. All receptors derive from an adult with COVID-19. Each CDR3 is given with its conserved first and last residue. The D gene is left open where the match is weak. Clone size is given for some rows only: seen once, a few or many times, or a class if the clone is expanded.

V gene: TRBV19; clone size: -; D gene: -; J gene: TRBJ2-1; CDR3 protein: CASSPGRVRREQFF; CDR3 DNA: TGTGCCAGTAGTCCCGGTCGGGTACGACGAGAGCAGTTCTTC
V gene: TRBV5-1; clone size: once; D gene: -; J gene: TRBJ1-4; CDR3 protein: CASSLEGASDPKLFF; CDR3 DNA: TGCGCCAGCAGCTTGGAAGGGGCGTCCGACCCCAAACTGTTTTTT
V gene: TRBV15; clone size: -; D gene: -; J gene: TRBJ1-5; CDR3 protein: CATSREYNQPQHF; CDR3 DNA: TGTGCCACCAGCAGAGAGTATAATCAGCCCCAGCATTTT
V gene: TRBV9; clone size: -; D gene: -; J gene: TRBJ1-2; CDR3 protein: CASSVDPGNYGYTF; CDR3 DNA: TGTGCCAGCAGCGTGGACCCAGGAAACTATGGCTACACCTTC
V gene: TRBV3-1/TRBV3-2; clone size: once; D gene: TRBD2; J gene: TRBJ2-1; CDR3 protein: CASSQRGRAPNEQFF; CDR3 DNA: TGTGCCAGCAGCCAACGCGGGAGGGCCCCCAATGAGCAGTTCTTC
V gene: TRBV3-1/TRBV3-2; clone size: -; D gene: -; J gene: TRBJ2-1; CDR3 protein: CASSQANWPSYNEQFF; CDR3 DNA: TGTGCCAGCAGCCAAGCTAACTGGCCCTCCTACAATGAGCAGTTCTTC
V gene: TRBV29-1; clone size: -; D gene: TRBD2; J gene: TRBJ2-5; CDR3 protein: CSVAGLAENQETQYF; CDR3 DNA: TGCAGCGTCGCGGGACTAGCGGAGAACCAAGAGACCCAGTACTTC
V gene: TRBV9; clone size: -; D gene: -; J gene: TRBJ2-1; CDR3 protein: CASSVSRGLSYNEQFF; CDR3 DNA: TGTGCCAGCAGCGTATCGAGGGGCCTCTCCTACAATGAGCAGTTCTTC
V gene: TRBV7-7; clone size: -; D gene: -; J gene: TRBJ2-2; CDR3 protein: CASSLDSKRSSTGELFF; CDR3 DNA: TGTGCTAGCAGCTTAGATTCGAAACGCTCGTCCACCGGGGAGCTGTTTTTT
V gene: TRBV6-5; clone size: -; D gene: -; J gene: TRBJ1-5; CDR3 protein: CASSYSGGGQPQHF; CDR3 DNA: TGTGCCAGCAGTTACTCAGGGGGAGGACAGCCCCAGCATTTT
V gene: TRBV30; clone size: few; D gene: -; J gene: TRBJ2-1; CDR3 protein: CAWSPMNRNYNEQFF; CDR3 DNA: TGTGCCTGGAGTCCGATGAACCGGAACTACAATGAGCAGTTCTTC
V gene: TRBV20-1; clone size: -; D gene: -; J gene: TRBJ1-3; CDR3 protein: CSATDARSSGNTIYF; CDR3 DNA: TGCAGTGCTACTGACGCCAGAAGCTCTGGAAACACCATATATTTT
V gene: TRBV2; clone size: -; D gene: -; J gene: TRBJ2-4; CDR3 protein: CASSGSPEGIQYF; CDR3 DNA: TGTGCCAGCAGTGGGAGCCCGGAGGGCATTCAGTACTTC
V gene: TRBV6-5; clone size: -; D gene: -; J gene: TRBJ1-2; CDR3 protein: CASANGGRGYTF; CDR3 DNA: TGTGCCAGCGCCAACGGGGGGCGAGGCTACACCTTC
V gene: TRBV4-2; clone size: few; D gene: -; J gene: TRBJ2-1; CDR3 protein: CASSQDNNEQFF; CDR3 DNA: TGTGCCAGCAGCCAAGACAACAATGAGCAGTTCTTC
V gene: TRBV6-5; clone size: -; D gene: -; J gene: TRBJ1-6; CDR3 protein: CASRDISSYNSPLHF; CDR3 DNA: TGTGCCAGCAGGGACATTAGCTCCTATAATTCACCCCTCCACTTT
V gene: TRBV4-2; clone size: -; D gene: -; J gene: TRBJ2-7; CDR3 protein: CASSQDSTGSTNYEQYF; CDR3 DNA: TGTGCCAGCAGCCAAGATTCAACAGGGAGTACCAACTACGAGCAGTACTTC
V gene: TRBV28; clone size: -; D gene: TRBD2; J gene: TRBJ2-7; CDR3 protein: CASSLIAGVSYEQYF; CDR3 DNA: TGTGCCAGCAGTTTAATAGCGGGAGTCTCCTACGAGCAGTACTTC
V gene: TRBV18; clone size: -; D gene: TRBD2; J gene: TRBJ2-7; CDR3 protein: CASSHRDGRSYEQYF; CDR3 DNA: TGTGCCAGCTCTCACCGGGACGGGAGGTCCTACGAGCAGTACTTC
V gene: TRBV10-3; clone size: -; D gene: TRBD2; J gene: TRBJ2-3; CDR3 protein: CAVRVSETGLAGVEYTQYF; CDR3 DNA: TGTGCCGTCCGAGTCTCGGAGACGGGACTAGCGGGAGTCGAATATACGCAGTATTTT
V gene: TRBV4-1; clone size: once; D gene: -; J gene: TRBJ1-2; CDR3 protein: CASSQDRGSYRSYGYTF; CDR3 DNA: TGCGCCAGCAGCCAAGATAGAGGGTCTTACCGGTCCTATGGCTACACCTTC
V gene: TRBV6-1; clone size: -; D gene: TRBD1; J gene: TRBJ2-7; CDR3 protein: CASSEGQGSDEQYF; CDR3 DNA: TGTGCCAGCAGTGAGGGACAGGGATCGGACGAGCAGTACTTC
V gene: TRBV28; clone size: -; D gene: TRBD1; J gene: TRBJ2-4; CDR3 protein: CASSGQGLTKNIQYF; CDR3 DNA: TGTGCCAGCAGCGGACAGGGTCTGACCAAAAACATTCAGTACTTC
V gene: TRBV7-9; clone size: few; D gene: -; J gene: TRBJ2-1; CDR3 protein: CASSLVTGSNEQFF; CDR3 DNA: TGTGCCAGCAGCTTAGTTACAGGCTCCAATGAGCAGTTCTTC
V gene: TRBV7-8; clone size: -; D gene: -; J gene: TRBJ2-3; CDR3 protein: CASSDWNADTQYF; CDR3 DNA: TGTGCCAGCAGCGACTGGAATGCAGATACGCAGTATTTT
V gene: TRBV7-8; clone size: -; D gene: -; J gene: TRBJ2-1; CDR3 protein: CASRGAGYYNEQFF; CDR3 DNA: TGTGCCAGCAGGGGGGCAGGCTACTACAATGAGCAGTTCTTC